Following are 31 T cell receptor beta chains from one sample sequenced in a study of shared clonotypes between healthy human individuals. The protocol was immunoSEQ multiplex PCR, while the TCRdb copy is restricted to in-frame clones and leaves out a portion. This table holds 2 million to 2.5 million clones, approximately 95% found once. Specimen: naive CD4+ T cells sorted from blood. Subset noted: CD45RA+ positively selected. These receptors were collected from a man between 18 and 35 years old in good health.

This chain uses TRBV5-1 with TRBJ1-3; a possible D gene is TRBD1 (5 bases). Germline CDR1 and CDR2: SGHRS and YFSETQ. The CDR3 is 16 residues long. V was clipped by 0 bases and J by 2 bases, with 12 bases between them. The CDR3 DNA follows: TGCGCCAGCAGCTTGGCCTCGGGACTCACTGGAAACACCATATATTTT. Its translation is CASSLASGLTGNTIYF. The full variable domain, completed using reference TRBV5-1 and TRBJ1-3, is KAGVTQTPRYLIKTRGQQVTLSCSPISGHRSVSWYQQTPGQGLQFLFEYFSETQRNKGNFPGRFSGRQFSNSRSEMNVSTLELGDSALYLCASSLASGLTGNTIYFGEGSWLTVV.

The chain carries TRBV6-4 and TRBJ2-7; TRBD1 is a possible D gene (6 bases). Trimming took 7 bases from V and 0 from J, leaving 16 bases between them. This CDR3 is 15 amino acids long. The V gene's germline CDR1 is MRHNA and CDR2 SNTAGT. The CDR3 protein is CASNASGDYSYEQYF. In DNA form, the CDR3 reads TGTGCCAGCAATGCCTCAGGGGATTACTCCTACGAGCAGTACTTC.

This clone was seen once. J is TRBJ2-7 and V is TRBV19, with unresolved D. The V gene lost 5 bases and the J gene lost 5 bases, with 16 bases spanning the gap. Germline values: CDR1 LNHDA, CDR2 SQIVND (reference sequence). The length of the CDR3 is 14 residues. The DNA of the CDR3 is TGTGCCAGTAGTTCAACACGGTACAGTCACGAGCAGTACTTC. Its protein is CASSSTRYSHEQYF.

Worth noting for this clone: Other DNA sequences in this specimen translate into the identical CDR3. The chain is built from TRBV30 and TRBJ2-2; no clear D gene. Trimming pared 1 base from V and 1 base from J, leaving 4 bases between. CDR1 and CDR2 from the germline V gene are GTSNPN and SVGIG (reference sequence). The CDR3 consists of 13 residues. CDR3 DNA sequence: TGTGCCTGGAGTGGGGGGAACACCGGGGAGCTGTTTTTT. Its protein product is CAWSGGNTGELFF.

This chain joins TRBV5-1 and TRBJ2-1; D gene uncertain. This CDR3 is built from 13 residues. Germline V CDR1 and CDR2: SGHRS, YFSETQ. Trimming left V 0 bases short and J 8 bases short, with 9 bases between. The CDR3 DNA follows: TGCGCCAGCAGCTTGGGATGGGTTTATGAGCAGTTCTTC. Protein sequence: CASSLGWVYEQFF.

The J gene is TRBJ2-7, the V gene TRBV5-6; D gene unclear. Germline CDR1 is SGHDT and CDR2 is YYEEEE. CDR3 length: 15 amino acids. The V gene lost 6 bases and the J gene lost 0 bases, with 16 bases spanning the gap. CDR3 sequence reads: CASTKRQLSSYEQYF. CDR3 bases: TGTGCCAGCACCAAGAGGCAGTTAAGCTCCTACGAGCAGTACTTC.

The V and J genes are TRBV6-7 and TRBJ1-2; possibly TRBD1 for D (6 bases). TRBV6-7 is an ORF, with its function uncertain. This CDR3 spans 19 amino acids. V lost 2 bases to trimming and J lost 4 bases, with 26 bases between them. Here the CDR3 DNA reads TGTGCCAGCAGTTACCGGCCAGGGGATTACACTTCTCCCAGCTATGGCTACACCTTC. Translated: CASSYRPGDYTSPSYGYTF.

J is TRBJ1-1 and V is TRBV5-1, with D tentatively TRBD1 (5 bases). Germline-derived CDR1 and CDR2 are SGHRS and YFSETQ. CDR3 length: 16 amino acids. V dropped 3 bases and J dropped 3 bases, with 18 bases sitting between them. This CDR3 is CASSWGMGRSDTEAFF. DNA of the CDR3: TGCGCCAGCAGCTGGGGCATGGGCAGGAGCGACACTGAAGCTTTCTTT.

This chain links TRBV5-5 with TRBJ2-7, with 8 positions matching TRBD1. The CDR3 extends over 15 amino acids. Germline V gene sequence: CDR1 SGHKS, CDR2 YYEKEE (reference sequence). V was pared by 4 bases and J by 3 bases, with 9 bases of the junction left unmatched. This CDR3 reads CASSAKDRGYYEQYF. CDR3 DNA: TGTGCCAGCAGCGCCAAAGACAGGGGATACTACGAGCAGTACTTC. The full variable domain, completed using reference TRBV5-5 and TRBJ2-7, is DAGVTQSPTHLIKTRGQQVTLRCSPISGHKSVSWYQQVLGQGPQFIFQYYEKEERGRGNFPDRFSARQFPNYSSELNVNALLLGDSALYLCASSAKDRGYYEQYFGPGTRLTVT.

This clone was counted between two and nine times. Written as DNA, the CDR3 is TGTGCCAGCAGCTTAGAACAGGGGGCTGGTGAAAAACTGTTTTTT. Protein product: CASSLEQGAGEKLFF. V is TRBV7-2 and J is TRBJ1-4; 9 bases match TRBD1. The ends lost 1 base at V and 7 bases at J; junction bases unmatched: 4. This CDR3 comprises 15 residues. Germline V gene sequence: CDR1 SGHTA, CDR2 FQGNSA. Using reference TRBV7-2 and TRBJ1-4 for the parts outside the CDR3, the full variable domain is GAGVSQSPSNKVTEKGKDVELRCDPISGHTALYWYRQSLGQGLEFLIYFQGNSAPDKSGLPSDRFSAERTGGSVSTLTIQRTQQEDSAVYLCASSLEQGAGEKLFFGSGTQLSVL.

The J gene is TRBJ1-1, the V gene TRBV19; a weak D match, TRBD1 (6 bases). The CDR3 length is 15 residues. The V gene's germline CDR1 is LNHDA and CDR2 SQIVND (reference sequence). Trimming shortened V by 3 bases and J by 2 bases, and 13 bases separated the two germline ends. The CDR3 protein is CASSISAQGNTEAFF. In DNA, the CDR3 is TGTGCCAGTAGTATTAGTGCACAGGGTAACACTGAAGCTTTCTTT.

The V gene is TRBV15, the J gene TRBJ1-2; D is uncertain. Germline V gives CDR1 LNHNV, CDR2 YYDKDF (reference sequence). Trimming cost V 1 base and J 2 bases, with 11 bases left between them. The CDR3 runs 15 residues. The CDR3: CATSRVPNGNYGYTF. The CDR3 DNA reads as TGTGCCACCAGCAGAGTTCCAAACGGGAACTATGGCTACACCTTC.

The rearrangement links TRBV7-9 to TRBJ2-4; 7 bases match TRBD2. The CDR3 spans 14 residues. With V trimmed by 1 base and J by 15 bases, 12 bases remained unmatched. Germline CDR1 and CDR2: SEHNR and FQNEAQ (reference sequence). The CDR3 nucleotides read TGTGCCAGCAGCTTAGGGGAGGGCCACCCCGGGGGGTACTTC. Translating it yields CASSLGEGHPGGYF.

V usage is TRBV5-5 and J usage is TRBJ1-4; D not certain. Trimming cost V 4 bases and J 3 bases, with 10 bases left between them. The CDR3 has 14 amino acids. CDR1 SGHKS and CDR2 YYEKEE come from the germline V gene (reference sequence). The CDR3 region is CASSLDGANEKLFF. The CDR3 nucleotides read TGTGCCAGCAGCCTGGACGGAGCTAATGAAAAACTGTTTTTT.

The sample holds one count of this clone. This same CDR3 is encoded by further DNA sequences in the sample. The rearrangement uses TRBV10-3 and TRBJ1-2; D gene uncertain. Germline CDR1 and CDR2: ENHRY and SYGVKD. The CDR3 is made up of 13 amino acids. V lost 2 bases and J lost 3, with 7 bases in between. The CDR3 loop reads CAISEGFDYGYTF. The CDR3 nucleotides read TGTGCCATCAGTGAGGGCTTTGACTATGGCTACACCTTC.

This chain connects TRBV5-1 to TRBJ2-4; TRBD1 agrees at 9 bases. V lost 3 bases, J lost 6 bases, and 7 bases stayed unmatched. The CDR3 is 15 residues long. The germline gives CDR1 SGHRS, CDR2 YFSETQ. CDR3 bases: TGCGCCAGCAGCTCCACCGGGACAGGGCCAAACATTCAGTACTTC. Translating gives CASSSTGTGPNIQYF.

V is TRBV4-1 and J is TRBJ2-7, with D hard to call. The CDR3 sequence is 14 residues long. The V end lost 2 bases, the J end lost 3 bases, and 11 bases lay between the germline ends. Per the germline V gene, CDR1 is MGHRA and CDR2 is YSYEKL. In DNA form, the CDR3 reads TGCGCCAGCAGCCAATCTGGACCGAGCTACGAGCAGTACTTC. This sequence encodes CASSQSGPSYEQYF.

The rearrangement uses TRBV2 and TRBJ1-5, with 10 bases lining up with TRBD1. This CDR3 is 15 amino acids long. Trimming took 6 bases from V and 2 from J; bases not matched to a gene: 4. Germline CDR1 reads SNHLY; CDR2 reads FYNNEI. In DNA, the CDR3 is TGTGCCAGCAGGGCGGACAGGGGGGGCAATCAGCCCCAGCATTTT. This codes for CASRADRGGNQPQHF.

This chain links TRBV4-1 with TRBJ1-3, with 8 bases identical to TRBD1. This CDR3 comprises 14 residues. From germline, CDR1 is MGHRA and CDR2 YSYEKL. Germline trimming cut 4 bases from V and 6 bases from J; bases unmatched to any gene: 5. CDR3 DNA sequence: TGCGCCAGCAGCCTTCCAGGGGGCTTAAACACCATATATTTT. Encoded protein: CASSLPGGLNTIYF.

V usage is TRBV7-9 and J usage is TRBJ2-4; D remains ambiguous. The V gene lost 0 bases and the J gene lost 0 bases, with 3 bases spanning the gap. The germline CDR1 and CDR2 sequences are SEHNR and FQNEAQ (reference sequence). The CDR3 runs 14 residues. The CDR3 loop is CASSLAEAKNIQYF. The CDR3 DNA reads TGTGCCAGCAGCTTAGCGGAAGCCAAAAACATTCAGTACTTC.

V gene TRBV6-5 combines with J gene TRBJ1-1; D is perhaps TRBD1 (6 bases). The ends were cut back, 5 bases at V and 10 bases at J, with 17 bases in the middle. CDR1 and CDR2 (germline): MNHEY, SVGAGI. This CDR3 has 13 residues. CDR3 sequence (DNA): TGTGCCAGCAGTACACTCACAGGGTCGGTAGCTTTCTTT. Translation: CASSTLTGSVAFF.

The CDR3 bases are TGCGCCAGCAGTCCGAGTGGGGGGACGAACACTGAAGCTTTCTTT. Its translation is CASSPSGGTNTEAFF. J is TRBJ1-1 and V is TRBV5-1, with a possible D match to TRBD1 (5 bases). This CDR3 is built from 15 residues. V lost 5 bases to trimming and J lost 1 base, with 15 bases between them. The germline CDR1 and CDR2 sequences are SGHRS and YFSETQ.

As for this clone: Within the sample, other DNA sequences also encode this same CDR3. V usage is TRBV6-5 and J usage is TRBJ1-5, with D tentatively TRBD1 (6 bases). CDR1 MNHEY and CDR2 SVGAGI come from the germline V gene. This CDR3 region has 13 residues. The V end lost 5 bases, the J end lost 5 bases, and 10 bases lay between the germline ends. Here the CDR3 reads CASSRGRDQPQHF. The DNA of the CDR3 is TGTGCCAGCAGTAGGGGGAGGGATCAGCCCCAGCATTTT.

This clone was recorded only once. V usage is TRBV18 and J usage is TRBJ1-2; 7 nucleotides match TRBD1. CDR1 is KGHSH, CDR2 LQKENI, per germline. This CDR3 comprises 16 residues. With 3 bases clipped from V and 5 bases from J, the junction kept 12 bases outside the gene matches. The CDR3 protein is CASSPTGQRIAYGYTF. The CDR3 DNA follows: TGTGCCAGCTCACCCACGGGACAGCGTATCGCATATGGCTACACCTTC.

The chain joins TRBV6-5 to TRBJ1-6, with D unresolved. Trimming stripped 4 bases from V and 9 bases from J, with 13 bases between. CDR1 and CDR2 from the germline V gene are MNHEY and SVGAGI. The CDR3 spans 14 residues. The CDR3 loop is CASSLGQPSSPLHF. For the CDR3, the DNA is TGTGCCAGCAGTTTGGGTCAGCCAAGTTCACCCCTCCACTTT.

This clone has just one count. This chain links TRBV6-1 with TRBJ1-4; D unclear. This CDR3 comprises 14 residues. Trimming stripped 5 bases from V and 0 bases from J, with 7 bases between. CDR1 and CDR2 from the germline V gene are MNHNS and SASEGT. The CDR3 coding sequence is TGTGCCAGCAGTCCCACCGCAACTAATGAAAAACTGTTTTTT. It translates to CASSPTATNEKLFF.

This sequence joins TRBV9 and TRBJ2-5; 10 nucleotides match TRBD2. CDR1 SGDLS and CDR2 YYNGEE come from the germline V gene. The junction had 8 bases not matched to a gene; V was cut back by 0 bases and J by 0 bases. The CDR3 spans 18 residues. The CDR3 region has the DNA TGTGCCAGCAGCGTAGCTGGCCTAGCGGGAGCCTACCAAGAGACCCAGTACTTC. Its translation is CASSVAGLAGAYQETQYF.

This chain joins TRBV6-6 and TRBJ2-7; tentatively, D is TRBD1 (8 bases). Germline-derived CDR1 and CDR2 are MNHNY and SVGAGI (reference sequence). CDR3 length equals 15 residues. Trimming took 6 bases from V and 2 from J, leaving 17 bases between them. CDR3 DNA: TGTGCCAGCAGCGTGAACAGGGGGGGACCCTACGAGCAGTACTTC. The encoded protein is CASSVNRGGPYEQYF.

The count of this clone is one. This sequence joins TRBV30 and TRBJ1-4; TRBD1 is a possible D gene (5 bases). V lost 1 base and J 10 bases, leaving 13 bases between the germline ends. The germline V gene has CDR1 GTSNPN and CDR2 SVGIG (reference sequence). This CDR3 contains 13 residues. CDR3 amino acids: CAWSGGTSGKLFF. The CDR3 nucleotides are TGTGCCTGGAGTGGCGGGACGTCAGGAAAACTGTTTTTT.

The CDR3 sequence is CASSLVAWGEERGEQFF. CDR3 nucleotides: TGTGCCAGCAGCTTAGTAGCGTGGGGGGAGGAACGAGGTGAGCAGTTCTTC. V gene TRBV7-6 combines with J gene TRBJ2-1, with D tentatively TRBD2 (6 bases). The V end lost 1 base, the J end lost 9 bases, and 22 bases lay between the germline ends. Germline CDR1 reads SGHVS; CDR2 reads FNYEAQ. The CDR3 has 17 residues.

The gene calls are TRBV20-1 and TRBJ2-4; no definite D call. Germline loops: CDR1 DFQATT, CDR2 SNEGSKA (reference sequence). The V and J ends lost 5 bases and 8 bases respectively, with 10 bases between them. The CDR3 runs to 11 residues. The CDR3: CSASREDIQYF. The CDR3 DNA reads TGCAGTGCTTCCCGTGAGGACATTCAGTACTTC.